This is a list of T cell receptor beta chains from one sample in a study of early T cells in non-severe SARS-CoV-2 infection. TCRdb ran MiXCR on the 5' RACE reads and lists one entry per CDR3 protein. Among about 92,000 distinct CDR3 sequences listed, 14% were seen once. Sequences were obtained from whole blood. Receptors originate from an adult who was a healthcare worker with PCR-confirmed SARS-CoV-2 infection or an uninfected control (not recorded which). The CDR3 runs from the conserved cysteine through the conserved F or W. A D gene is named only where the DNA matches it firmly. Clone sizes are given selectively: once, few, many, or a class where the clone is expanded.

TGTGCCAGCAGTGAGGCAGCGGGAACCTCCCCCTACGAGCAGTACTTC CASSEAAGTSPYEQYF TRBD2 NA TRBJ2-7 TRBV6-1 16
TGTGCCAGCAGCTCCCGGGCGGGGGCCGGGAATGAGCAGTTCTTC CASSSRAGAGNEQFF NA NA TRBJ2-1 TRBV27 15
TGTGCCAGCAGTTACCGGTCGGGGGTGAGAAACACCATATATTTT CASSYRSGVRNTIYF NA NA TRBJ1-3 TRBV6-2/TRBV6-3 15
TGCGCCAGCAGCTTGCGACAGGGGCCGGACACTGAAGCTTTCTTT CASSLRQGPDTEAFF TRBD1 NA TRBJ1-1 TRBV5-1 15
TGTGCCAGCTTGACGAGCACAGATACGCAGTATTTT CASLTSTDTQYF NA NA TRBJ2-3 TRBV5-5 12
TGTGCCAGCAGTCTCGGGACAGGAGGACAAGGGAATGAGCAGTTCTTC CASSLGTGGQGNEQFF TRBD1 NA TRBJ2-1 TRBV28 16
TGTGCCAGCAGCCCCGCCGTAAATAGCGGGGTCACCTACGAGCAGTACTTC CASSPAVNSGVTYEQYF TRBD2 NA TRBJ2-7 TRBV28 17
TGTGCCAGCAGTGATCCCCCGACAGGGAACACTGAAGCTTTCTTT CASSDPPTGNTEAFF NA few TRBJ1-1 TRBV6-2/TRBV6-3 15
TGTGCCAGCAGCGCTGTCTTACCGGACACCGGGGAGCTGTTTTTT CASSAVLPDTGELFF NA many TRBJ2-2 TRBV7-9 15
TGTGCCAGCACCACCTTTTTTTTAGGCGGAGCTTTCTTT CASTTFFLGGAFF NA few TRBJ1-1 TRBV28 13
TGTGCTAGCAGCCTAGGGCTGGCCACCACAGATACGCAGTATTTT CASSLGLATTDTQYF NA NA TRBJ2-3 TRBV7-7 15
TGTGCCAGCAGTGAAAGGGACAGGGGATCCTATGGCTACACCTTC CASSERDRGSYGYTF TRBD1 NA TRBJ1-2 TRBV25-1 15